The 13 T cell receptor beta chains in this list originate from one sample, sequenced in a study of CD8 T cells in ankylosing spondylitis. Antigens of these TCRs are unknown. Overall study results and limits: One TCR beta motif, made up of 7 or 8 highly homologous variants, appeared characteristic of ankylosing spondylitis blood.

TCRdb redid the calling of the 5' RACE reads with MiXCR, one entry per CDR3 protein. Here the sample spans 800,000 to 900,000 distinct CDR3 sequences, approximately 12% being singletons. Source material: blood, either unsorted or a sorted T cell fraction (not recorded which). The receptors here all came from a male donor with ankylosing spondylitis.

The V and J genes are TRBV12-5 and TRBJ2-1; TRBD2 matches at 10 bases. V lost 4 bases and J lost 9; bases outside the gene matches: 6. Germline values: CDR1 LGHNT, CDR2 FRNRAP. This CDR3 has 14 amino acids. The CDR3 region is CASGSAGGVIEQFF. CDR3 bases: TGTGCTAGTGGTTCAGCGGGGGGGGTCATTGAGCAGTTCTTC.

CDR3: CASSTLTRINEQYF. In nucleotides, the CDR3 is TGTGCCAGCAGCACGTTGACTAGGATAAACGAGCAGTACTTC. The genes are TRBV7-8 and TRBJ2-7; D perhaps matches TRBD2 (6 bases). Germline assignment: CDR1 SGHVS and CDR2 FQNEAQ. The CDR3 runs 14 residues. Trimming took 5 bases from V and 5 from J, leaving 16 bases between them.

V usage is TRBV5-4 and J usage is TRBJ2-5; TRBD1 is a possible D gene (7 bases). This CDR3 has 17 amino acids. V shed 1 base and J shed 3 bases, with 19 bases lying between them. CDR1 and CDR2 from the germline V gene are SGHNT and YYREEE (reference sequence). The chain's CDR3 is CASSLWGRGEFEETQYF. CDR3 nucleotide sequence: TGTGCCAGCAGCTTGTGGGGCAGGGGGGAATTCGAAGAGACCCAGTACTTC.

This chain uses TRBV20-1 with TRBJ2-1; a weak D match, TRBD2 (6 bases). Germline values: CDR1 DFQATT, CDR2 SNEGSKA (reference sequence). CDR3 length equals 15 residues. V was trimmed by 4 bases and J by 0 bases, leaving 13 bases between them. The chain's CDR3 is CSAIGLAHSYNEQFF. CDR3 nucleotide sequence: TGCAGTGCTATCGGGCTAGCGCACTCCTACAATGAGCAGTTCTTC.

This clonotype showed up just a few times. This sequence joins TRBV4-1 and TRBJ1-4, with 7 bases that match TRBD1. CDR1 MGHRA and CDR2 YSYEKL come from the germline V gene. The V gene end was trimmed by 6 bases and the J gene end by 3 bases; junction bases not matched to a gene: 4. The CDR3 length is 14 residues. CDR3 amino acids: CASRQQGSNEKLFF. The CDR3 DNA reads TGCGCCAGCAGGCAACAGGGGTCTAATGAAAAACTGTTTTTT.

This clonotype was counted a few times. The chain uses TRBV6-1 and TRBJ1-2; D not certain. The CDR3 extends over 16 amino acids. V lost 0 bases and J lost 8, with 19 bases in between. Germline V lookup: CDR1 MNHNS, CDR2 SASEGT. CDR3 sequence (DNA): TGTGCCAGCAGTGAAGCCTACATGGTGGCGGCCAGGGGCTACACCTTC. It yields the protein CASSEAYMVAARGYTF.

The rearrangement joins TRBV3-1 to TRBJ1-6; D is perhaps TRBD1 (5 bases). The germline V gene encodes CDR1 LGHDT and CDR2 YNNKEL (reference sequence). The CDR3 runs 14 residues. The ends were cut back, 5 bases at V and 8 bases at J, with 13 bases in the middle. The CDR3 is CASSGGRADSPLHF. The CDR3 bases are TGTGCCAGCAGCGGGGGTCGGGCCGATTCACCCCTCCACTTT.

Only a few counts were recorded for this clonotype. This rearrangement joins TRBV9 to TRBJ1-1; no clear D. Germline V gene data show CDR1 as SGDLS and CDR2 as YYNGEE. Trimming took off 2 bases at V and 1 base at J, with 9 bases between the two ends. This CDR3 spans 14 amino acids. The CDR3 region has the DNA TGTGCCAGCAGCGTCCTGACTGAGAACACTGAAGCTTTCTTT. Encoded protein: CASSVLTENTEAFF.

This clonotype showed up just a few times. The V call is TRBV6-2 or TRBV6-3, the J call TRBJ2-1; possibly TRBD2 for D (5 bases). This CDR3 spans 14 amino acids. V lost 10 bases and J lost 3, with 16 bases in between. The germline V gene encodes CDR1 MNHEY and CDR2 SVGEGT. CDR3 in DNA: TGTGCCACCAGGACTCATGAACTCTACAATGAGCAGTTCTTC. Its translation: CATRTHELYNEQFF.

The V gene is TRBV5-1, the J gene TRBJ2-6, with a tentative D call TRBD1 (5 bases). With 0 bases removed from V and 3 bases from J, the gap between germline ends came to 16 bases. The length of the CDR3 is 18 residues. Looked up from germline, CDR1 is SGHRS and CDR2 is YFSETQ. CDR3 nucleotides: TGCGCCAGCAGCTTGGCCGGAATAGGGGTCGATGGGGCCAACGTCCTGACTTTC. This codes for CASSLAGIGVDGANVLTF.

This clonotype was seen more than once but under ten times. The chain has TRBV6-1 and TRBJ2-7; D is perhaps TRBD1 (6 bases). The CDR3 loop spans 13 amino acids. Trimming removed 9 bases at V and 3 bases at J, with 15 bases between. Germline V gene sequence: CDR1 MNHNS, CDR2 SASEGT. The CDR3 region is CASNRDTNYEQYF. The CDR3 nucleotides are TGTGCCAGTAACCGGGACACCAACTACGAGCAGTACTTC.

The chain carries TRBV18 and TRBJ2-1, with D hard to call. V gave up 5 bases and J gave up 10 bases, with 18 bases separating them. Germline V gene lookup returns CDR1 KGHSH and CDR2 LQKENI. The length of the CDR3 is 14 residues. CDR3 amino acids: CASSSGPLEVEQFF. CDR3 bases: TGTGCCAGCTCATCAGGACCCCTTGAAGTCGAGCAGTTCTTC.

In this sample, this clonotype turned up a few times. This chain uses TRBV6-1 with TRBJ1-4, with D uncertain. Germline V lookup: CDR1 MNHNS, CDR2 SASEGT. The CDR3 totals 14 residues. Between the trimmed V and J ends, which lost 5 bases and 6 bases, there was a span of 13 bases. CDR3 sequence: CASSLGLTDEKLFF. DNA of the CDR3: TGTGCCAGCAGTCTCGGACTGACGGATGAAAAACTGTTTTTT.